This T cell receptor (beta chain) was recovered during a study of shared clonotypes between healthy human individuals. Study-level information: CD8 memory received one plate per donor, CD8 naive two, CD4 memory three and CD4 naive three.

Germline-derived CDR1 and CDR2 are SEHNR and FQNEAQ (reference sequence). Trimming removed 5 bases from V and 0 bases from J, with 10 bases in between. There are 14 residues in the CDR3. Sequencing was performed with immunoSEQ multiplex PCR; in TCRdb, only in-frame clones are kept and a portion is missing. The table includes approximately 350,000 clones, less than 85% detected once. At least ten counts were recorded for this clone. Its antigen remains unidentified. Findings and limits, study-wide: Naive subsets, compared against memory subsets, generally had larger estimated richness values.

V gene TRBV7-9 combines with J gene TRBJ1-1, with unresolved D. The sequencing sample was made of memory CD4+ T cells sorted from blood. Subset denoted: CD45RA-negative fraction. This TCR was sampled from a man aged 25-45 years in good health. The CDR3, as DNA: TGTGCCAGCAGCAACAGCCCCATGAACACTGAAGCTTTCTTT. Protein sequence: CASSNSPMNTEAFF.